This T cell receptor (beta chain) stems from a study of blood T cell repertoires in COVID-19. About the research overall: COVID-19 samples from acute and convalescent phases originated in the United States, Italy and Spain. The analysed material was cDNA or gDNA that came from T cells, B-cell-depleted T cells, or PBMCs.

Germline assignment: CDR1 LGHNA and CDR2 YNFKEQ. J was trimmed by 6 bases and V by 1 base; bases with no gene match: 11. The CDR3 runs to 17 residues. Per the authors' pipeline: The authors estimated nucleated cell counts from reference gene primer amplification. Some clones are missing from TCRdb's copy, which holds only in-frame ones; the method was immunoSEQ multiplex PCR. V and J calls and clone size are those listed in that table; D and trimming were worked out from the DNA. Of 300,000 or so clones in the sample, approximately 90% were seen once. What was sequenced was peripheral blood. This clonotype originated in a woman aged 40-49 years with acute or convalescent COVID-19. The chain has TRBV4-2 and TRBJ2-1; 8 bases match TRBD2. The CDR3, as DNA: TGTGCCAGCAGCCAAGTCTCTCGCGGGGGGACCCCCAATGAGCAGTTCTTC. Protein sequence: CASSQVSRGGTPNEQFF.